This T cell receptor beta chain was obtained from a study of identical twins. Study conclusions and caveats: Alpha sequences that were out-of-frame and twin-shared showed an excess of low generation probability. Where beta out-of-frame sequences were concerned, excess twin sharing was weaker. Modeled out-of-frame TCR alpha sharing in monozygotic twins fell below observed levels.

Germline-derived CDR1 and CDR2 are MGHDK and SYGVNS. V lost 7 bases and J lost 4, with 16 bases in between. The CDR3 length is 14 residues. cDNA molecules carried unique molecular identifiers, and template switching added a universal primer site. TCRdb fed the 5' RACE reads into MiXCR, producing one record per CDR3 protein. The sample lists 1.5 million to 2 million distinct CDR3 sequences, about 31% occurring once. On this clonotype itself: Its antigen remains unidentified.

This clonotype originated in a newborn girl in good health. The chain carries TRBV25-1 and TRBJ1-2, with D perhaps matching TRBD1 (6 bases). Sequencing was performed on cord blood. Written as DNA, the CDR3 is TGTGCCAGCACCGAAGGGCAGGGGCCCTATGGCTACACCTTC. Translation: CASTEGQGPYGYTF.